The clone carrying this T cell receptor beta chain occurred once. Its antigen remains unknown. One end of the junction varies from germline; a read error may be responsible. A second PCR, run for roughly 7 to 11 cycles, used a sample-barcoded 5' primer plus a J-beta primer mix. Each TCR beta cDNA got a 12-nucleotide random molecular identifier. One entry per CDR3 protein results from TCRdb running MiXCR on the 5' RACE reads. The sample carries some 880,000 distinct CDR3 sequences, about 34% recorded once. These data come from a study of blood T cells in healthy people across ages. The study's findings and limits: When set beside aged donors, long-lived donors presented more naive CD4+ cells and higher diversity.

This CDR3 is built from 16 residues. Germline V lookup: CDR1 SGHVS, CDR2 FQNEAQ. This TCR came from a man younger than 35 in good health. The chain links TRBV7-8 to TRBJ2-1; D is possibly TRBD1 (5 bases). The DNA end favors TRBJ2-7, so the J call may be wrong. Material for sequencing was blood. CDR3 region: CVSSLAGHNSYNEQYF. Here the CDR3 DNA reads TGTGTCAGCAGCTTAGCAGGACACAACTCCTACAATGAGCAGTACTTC.